The sequence of this T cell receptor beta chain was determined in a study of blood T cell repertoires in COVID-19 (dated by TCRdb to the early 2020s). In the study overall: Samples from collaborators originated in the United States, Italy and Spain and spanned both the acute and convalescent phases of COVID-19. The material from the prospective study consisted of cDNA or gDNA derived from T cells, B-cell-depleted T cells, or PBMCs. Deeply sampled blood TCRbeta repertoires from subjects exposed to, actively infected with, or recovered from COVID-19 were included in the dataset. The repertoires were released in a freely available public database intended as a resource for research on the immune response to SARS-CoV-2. The samples were drawn from the first 160 participants of the ongoing ImmuneRACE study and from 950 to 1,500 subjects provided by 6 global collaborators. The sample metadata nearly always contained a de-identified subject ID, COVID-19 status, age in years and sex. Where available, HLA class I and class II types were obtained from metadata supplied by the sample provider rather than from assay-based typing.

Here is what the overall study found, with its caveats: The quantity of clinical and demographic metadata differed by source and by participant and was supplied without curation.

About this clone: Its target antigen remains unknown. Within one base of it there is no much larger clone, and no base qualities were kept.

TCRbeta CDR3 regions were amplified from genomic DNA using the immunoSEQ Assay, a bias-controlled multiplex PCR. Per the authors' processing: The number of nucleated cells in each sample was estimated from the amplification of reference gene primers within the assay. To quantify the absolute abundance of each unique TCRbeta CDR3 rearrangement, sequence reads were collapsed and filtered. Productive Simpson clonality was computed per sample as the square root of Simpson's diversity index over productive rearrangements. The table comes from immuneACCESS by way of TCRdb, which keeps in-frame sequences with V and J called. Part of the clones is missing from these tables; in studies checked, under half for an unresolved V gene and the rest for unknown reasons. The V and J calls and the clone size are those of that table, but D and trimming were determined from the DNA. In this sample the table shows some 310,000 clones, 90% of which occur a single time. About 1% of the sample lies in the top ten.

Trimming leaves V shorter by 3 bases and J shorter by 1 base, with the junction holding 3 bases beyond the gene matches. CDR1 and CDR2 (SGHNT, YYREEE) derive from the germline V gene (reference sequence). From cysteine to phenylalanine, the CDR3 is 16 amino acids long. Just the 48-base CDR3 DNA is kept, in frame starting at base 1. One collaborating source in Seattle enrolled patients while the patients were actively infected and followed the patients over time throughout the course of disease. Collaborating institutions collected whole blood in K2EDTA tubes following their own protocols. For TCRbeta analysis, collaborators shipped samples as frozen whole blood, isolated PBMCs, or DNA extracted from either of those sample types.

This clonotype was obtained from a middle-aged woman with COVID-19, enrolled during active disease. The chain couples TRBV5-4 to TRBJ1-5; TRBD1 lines up with 11 middle nucleotides. Input material: peripheral blood. DNA sequence: TGTGCCAGCAGCTGGGGGACAGGGGGAAGCAATCAGCCCCAGCATTTT. Its translation reads: CASSWGTGGSNQPQHF.